Described below is a single TCR beta chain sequence and its context. The method was immunoSEQ multiplex PCR; TCRdb's version includes in-frame clones alone and lacks a portion of them. The sample yields 45,000 to 60,000 clones, about 92% seen once. This specimen belongs to a study of T cell changes during pregnancy in multiple sclerosis. The V end lost 5 bases, the J end lost 4 bases, and 11 bases lay between the germline ends. Germline CDR1 reads LGHNA; CDR2 reads YSLEER. This CDR3 has 13 residues. The TCR comes from a female donor with multiple sclerosis, enrolled in a pregnancy study. The V and J genes are TRBV4-3 and TRBJ1-1; no clear D. Specimen: CD8+ T cells from peripheral blood mononuclear cells, collected before pregnancy. The DNA of the CDR3 is TGCGCCAGCAGCGGAGCGCCAGTCACTGAAGCTTTCTTT. Its translation is CASSGAPVTEAFF.